The present entry profiles one T cell receptor beta chain with its context. What it binds is not known. The data were taken from a study of T cell responses to AZD1222 COVID-19 vaccine. Germline-derived CDR1 and CDR2 are SEHNR and FQNEAQ (reference sequence). V dropped 3 bases and J dropped 0 bases, with 23 bases sitting between them. The CDR3 has 19 amino acids. Measured with immunoSEQ multiplex PCR; TCRdb has only the in-frame clones, and not every one. Seen here are about 140,000 clones, about 90% observed once, and the top ten hold around 7.6%. Study results and caveats: Variant regions that are unmutated are reportedly the target of nearly half of spike-specific TCRs. There were repertoire samples only from the period after the peak T cell response.

The receptor was derived from an adult who received the MenACWY meningococcal vaccine as a control. V and J are TRBV7-9 and TRBJ2-5, with D possibly called TRBD1 or TRBD2 (5 bases each). Sequenced here: peripheral blood, sampled 28 days after the second dose of the MenACWY control vaccine. The CDR3 coding sequence is TGTGCCAGCAGCTTTTCCGGGACCAATGTGGGGTCCCACCAAGAGACCCAGTACTTC. Protein product: CASSFSGTNVGSHQETQYF.